Listed below are T cell receptor beta chains from one sample, sequenced in a study of T cell repertoires in cytomegalovirus infection. One entry per CDR3 protein, called by TCRdb with MiXCR from the reads. The sample consists of about 530,000 distinct CDR3 sequences, approximately 25% of them appearing once. Sequencing was carried out using PBMCs. Receptors originate from a human donor in good health (CMV status not recorded). Some clones in this sample may be carry-over from other donors' samples. Both conserved end residues are trimmed from each CDR3. The order of the fields is D gene, clone size, V gene, CDR3 protein. The D gene is left open where the match is weak. Where a row states a size, it is once, few, many or the class of an expanded clone; other rows omit it.

D gene: .
clone size: .
V gene: TRBV25-1
CDR3 protein: ASRWQNTGELF

D gene: TRBD2
clone size: many
V gene: TRBV7-6
CDR3 protein: ASSLARGGLYNEQF

D gene: .
clone size: many
V gene: TRBV7-6
CDR3 protein: ASSLEQGGTGELF

D gene: .
clone size: .
V gene: TRBV6-2/TRBV6-3
CDR3 protein: ASSPTGAKNIQY

D gene: .
clone size: .
V gene: TRBV7-2
CDR3 protein: ASSLRDLSTDTQY

D gene: .
clone size: .
V gene: TRBV2
CDR3 protein: ASRGMGASYGYT

D gene: TRBD2
clone size: .
V gene: TRBV6-5
CDR3 protein: ASTRIQLAGGGDEQF

D gene: TRBD2
clone size: many
V gene: TRBV7-2
CDR3 protein: ASSSLTSAPYNEQF

D gene: .
clone size: many
V gene: TRBV12-3/TRBV12-4
CDR3 protein: ASSLRQARGPDTQY

D gene: .
clone size: .
V gene: TRBV19
CDR3 protein: AKIGQNTEAF

D gene: TRBD2
clone size: .
V gene: TRBV19
CDR3 protein: ASSMAGGYTDTQY

D gene: .
clone size: .
V gene: TRBV24-1
CDR3 protein: ATRGGNMNTEAF

D gene: .
clone size: .
V gene: TRBV2
CDR3 protein: ASRGDGSYEQY

D gene: TRBD1
clone size: few
V gene: TRBV11-3
CDR3 protein: ASSFKTRDRRNYGYT

D gene: .
clone size: .
V gene: TRBV7-4
CDR3 protein: ASSPETETQY

D gene: .
clone size: few
V gene: TRBV20-1
CDR3 protein: SAYLRRTQETQY

D gene: TRBD1
clone size: many
V gene: TRBV7-9
CDR3 protein: ASSNSGTGRLGTQY

D gene: .
clone size: .
V gene: TRBV7-9
CDR3 protein: ASSRPLNTEAF

D gene: .
clone size: .
V gene: TRBV5-4
CDR3 protein: ASSLGSLGPLGEQY

D gene: .
clone size: few
V gene: TRBV10-2
CDR3 protein: ASSDEGQIWADTQY

D gene: TRBD2
clone size: .
V gene: TRBV28
CDR3 protein: ASSWEVAGDRETQY

D gene: TRBD1
clone size: many
V gene: TRBV7-3
CDR3 protein: ASSLVGDRTNTGELF

D gene: .
clone size: few
V gene: TRBV28
CDR3 protein: ASIGTGRVQY

D gene: TRBD2
clone size: .
V gene: TRBV5-1
CDR3 protein: ASSFKSGTSGSQY

D gene: TRBD2
clone size: few
V gene: TRBV7-9
CDR3 protein: ASSGTSGETGELF

D gene: TRBD1
clone size: few
V gene: TRBV11-3
CDR3 protein: ASSPSGTGAGTEAF

D gene: TRBD2
clone size: few
V gene: TRBV4-3
CDR3 protein: ASSQVASGTNEQF

D gene: .
clone size: .
V gene: TRBV7-2
CDR3 protein: ARSLVRGDGYT

D gene: .
clone size: .
V gene: TRBV4-2
CDR3 protein: ASSQEDNLVYEQY

D gene: .
clone size: many
V gene: TRBV7-8
CDR3 protein: ASSPAGYSGNTIY

D gene: TRBD2
clone size: few
V gene: TRBV28
CDR3 protein: ASSRPSGGTYNEQF

D gene: .
clone size: .
V gene: TRBV5-5
CDR3 protein: ASSSGTGTQY

D gene: TRBD2
clone size: .
V gene: TRBV10-3
CDR3 protein: AIRSTSGFTDTQY

D gene: .
clone size: few
V gene: TRBV6-5
CDR3 protein: ASSYRSSTDTQY

D gene: TRBD2
clone size: few
V gene: TRBV7-3
CDR3 protein: ASSPYAGDGNEQF

D gene: .
clone size: many
V gene: TRBV7-2
CDR3 protein: ASSLWTPNEQY

D gene: .
clone size: few
V gene: TRBV19
CDR3 protein: ASTGDEQF

D gene: TRBD1
clone size: .
V gene: TRBV7-2
CDR3 protein: ASSIQGDRELF

D gene: .
clone size: many
V gene: TRBV7-8
CDR3 protein: ASSLAGTRGEQF

D gene: .
clone size: few
V gene: TRBV4-1
CDR3 protein: ASEKTTGENNEQF

D gene: TRBD2
clone size: .
V gene: TRBV20-1
CDR3 protein: SARARSSGRFMEF

D gene: TRBD2
clone size: many
V gene: TRBV12-3/TRBV12-4
CDR3 protein: ASSPYTGLAGGTPYNEQF

D gene: TRBD2
clone size: .
V gene: TRBV7-9
CDR3 protein: ASRPLAGPTDTQY

D gene: .
clone size: many
V gene: TRBV7-2
CDR3 protein: ASSTGHGYGYT

D gene: TRBD1
clone size: .
V gene: TRBV28
CDR3 protein: ASSRYRGPYEQY

D gene: .
clone size: few
V gene: TRBV7-2
CDR3 protein: ASRYGQYNEQF